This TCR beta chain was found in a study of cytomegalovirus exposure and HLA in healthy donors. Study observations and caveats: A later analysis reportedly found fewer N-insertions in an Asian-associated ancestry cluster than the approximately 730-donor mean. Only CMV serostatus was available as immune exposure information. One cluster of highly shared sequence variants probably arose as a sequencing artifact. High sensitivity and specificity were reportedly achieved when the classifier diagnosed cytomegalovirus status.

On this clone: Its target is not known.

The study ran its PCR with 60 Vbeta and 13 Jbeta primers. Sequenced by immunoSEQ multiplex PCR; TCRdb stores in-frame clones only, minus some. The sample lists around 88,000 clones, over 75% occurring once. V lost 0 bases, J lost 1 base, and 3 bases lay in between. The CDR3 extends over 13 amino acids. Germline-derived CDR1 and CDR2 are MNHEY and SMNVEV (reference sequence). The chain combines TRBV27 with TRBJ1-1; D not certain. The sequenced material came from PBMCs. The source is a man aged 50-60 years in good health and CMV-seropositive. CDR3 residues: CASSLSRNTEAFF. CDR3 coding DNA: TGTGCCAGCAGTTTATCGAGGAACACTGAAGCTTTCTTT.